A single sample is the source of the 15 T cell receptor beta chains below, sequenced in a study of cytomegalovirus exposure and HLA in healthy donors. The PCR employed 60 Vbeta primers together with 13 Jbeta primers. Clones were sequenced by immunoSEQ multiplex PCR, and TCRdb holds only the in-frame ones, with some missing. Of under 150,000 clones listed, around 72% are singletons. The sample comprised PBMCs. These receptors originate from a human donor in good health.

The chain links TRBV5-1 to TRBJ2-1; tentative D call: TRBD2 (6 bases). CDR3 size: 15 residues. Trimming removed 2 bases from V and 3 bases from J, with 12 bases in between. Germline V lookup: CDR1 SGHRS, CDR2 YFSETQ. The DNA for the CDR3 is TGCGCCAGCAGCTTAACGGGAGTCATCTACAATGAGCAGTTCTTC. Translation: CASSLTGVIYNEQFF.

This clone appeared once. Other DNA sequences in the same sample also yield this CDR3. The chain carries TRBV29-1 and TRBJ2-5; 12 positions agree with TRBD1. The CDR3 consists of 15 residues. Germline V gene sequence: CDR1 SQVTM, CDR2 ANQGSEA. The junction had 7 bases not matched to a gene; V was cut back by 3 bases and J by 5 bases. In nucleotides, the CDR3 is TGCAGCGTTGAGGGGGACAGGGGGCGCGGGGAGACCCAGTACTTC. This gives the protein CSVEGDRGRGETQYF.

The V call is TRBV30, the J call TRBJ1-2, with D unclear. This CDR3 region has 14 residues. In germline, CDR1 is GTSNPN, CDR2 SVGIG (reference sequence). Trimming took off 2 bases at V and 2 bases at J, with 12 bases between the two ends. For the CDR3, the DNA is TGTGCCTGGAGTCACCCGACCAGGAACTATGGCTACACCTTC. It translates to CAWSHPTRNYGYTF.

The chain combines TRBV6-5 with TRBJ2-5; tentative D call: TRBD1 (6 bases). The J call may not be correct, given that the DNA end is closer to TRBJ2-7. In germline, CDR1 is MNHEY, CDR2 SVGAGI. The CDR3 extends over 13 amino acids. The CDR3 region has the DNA TGTGCCAGCAGTTACGACAGGAACTACGAGCAGTACTTC. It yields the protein CASSYDRNYEQYF.

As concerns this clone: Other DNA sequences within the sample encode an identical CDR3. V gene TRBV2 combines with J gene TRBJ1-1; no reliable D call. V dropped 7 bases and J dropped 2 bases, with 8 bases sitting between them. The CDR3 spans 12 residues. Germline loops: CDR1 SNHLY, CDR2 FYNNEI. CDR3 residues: CASIGGNTEAFF. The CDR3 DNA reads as TGTGCCAGCATAGGAGGTAACACTGAAGCTTTCTTT.

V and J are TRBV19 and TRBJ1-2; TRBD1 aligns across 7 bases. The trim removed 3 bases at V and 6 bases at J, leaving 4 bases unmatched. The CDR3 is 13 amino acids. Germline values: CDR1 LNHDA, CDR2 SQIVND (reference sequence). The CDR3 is CASSILGGNGYTF. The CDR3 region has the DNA TGTGCCAGTAGTATTTTAGGGGGCAATGGCTACACCTTC.

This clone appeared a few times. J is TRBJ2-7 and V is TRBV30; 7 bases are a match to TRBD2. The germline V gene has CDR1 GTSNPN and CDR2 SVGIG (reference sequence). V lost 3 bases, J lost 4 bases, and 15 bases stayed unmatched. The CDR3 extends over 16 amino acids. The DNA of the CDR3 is TGTGCCTGGAGCACTCTCCGCCGGTCGGGACTATACGAGCAGTACTTC. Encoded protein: CAWSTLRRSGLYEQYF.

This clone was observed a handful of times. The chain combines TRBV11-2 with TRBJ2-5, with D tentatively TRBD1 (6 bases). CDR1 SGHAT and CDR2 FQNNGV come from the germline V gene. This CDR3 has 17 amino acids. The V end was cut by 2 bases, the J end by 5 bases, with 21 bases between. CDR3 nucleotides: TGTGCCAGCAGCTTATCCTATACGGGACAACTCGGGGAGACCCAGTACTTC. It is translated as CASSLSYTGQLGETQYF.

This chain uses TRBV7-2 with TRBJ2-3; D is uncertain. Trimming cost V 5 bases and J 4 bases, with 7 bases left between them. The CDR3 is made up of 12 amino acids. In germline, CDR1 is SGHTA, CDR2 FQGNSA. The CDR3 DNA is TGTGCCAGCAGCCCGCGAGCAGATACGCAGTATTTT. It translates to CASSPRADTQYF.

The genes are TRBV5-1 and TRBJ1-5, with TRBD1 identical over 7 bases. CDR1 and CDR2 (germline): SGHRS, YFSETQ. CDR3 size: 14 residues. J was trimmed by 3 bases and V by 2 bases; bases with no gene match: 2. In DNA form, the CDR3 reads TGCGCCAGCAGCTTAACAGGGGACAATCAGCCCCAGCATTTT. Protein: CASSLTGDNQPQHF.

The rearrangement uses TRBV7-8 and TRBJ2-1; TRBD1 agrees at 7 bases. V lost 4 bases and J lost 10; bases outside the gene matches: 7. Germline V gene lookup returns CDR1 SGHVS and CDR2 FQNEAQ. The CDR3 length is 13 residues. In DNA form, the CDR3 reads TGTGCCAGCAGCTCCCACAGGGGCGGGGAGCAGTTCTTC. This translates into CASSSHRGGEQFF.

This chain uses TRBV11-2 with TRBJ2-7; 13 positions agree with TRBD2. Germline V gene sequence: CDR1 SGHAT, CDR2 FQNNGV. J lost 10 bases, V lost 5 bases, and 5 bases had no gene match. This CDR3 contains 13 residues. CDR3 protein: CASSPGTSGTQYF. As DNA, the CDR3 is TGTGCCAGCAGCCCGGGGACTAGCGGGACACAGTACTTC.

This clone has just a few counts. As DNA, the CDR3 is TGTGCCAGCATTCCAAGCCTCTCCTATAATTCACCCCTCCACTTT. It is translated as CASIPSLSYNSPLHF. V and J are TRBV27 and TRBJ1-6; D gene unclear. Germline V gene data show CDR1 as MNHEY and CDR2 as SMNVEV (reference sequence). This CDR3 has 15 residues. V lost 7 bases and J 0 bases, leaving 10 bases between the germline ends.

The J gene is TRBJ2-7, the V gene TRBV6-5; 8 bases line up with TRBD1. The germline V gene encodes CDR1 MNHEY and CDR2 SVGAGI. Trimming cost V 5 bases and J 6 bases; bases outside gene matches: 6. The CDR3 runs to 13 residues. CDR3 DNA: TGTGCCAGCAGTCGACAGGGGTGGGGCGAGCAGTACTTC. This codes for CASSRQGWGEQYF.

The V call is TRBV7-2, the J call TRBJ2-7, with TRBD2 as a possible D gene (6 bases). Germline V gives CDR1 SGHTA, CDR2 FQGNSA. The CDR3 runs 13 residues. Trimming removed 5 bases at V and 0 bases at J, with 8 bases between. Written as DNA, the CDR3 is TGTGCCAGCAGCCGTAGCGGCTCCTACGAGCAGTACTTC. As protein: CASSRSGSYEQYF.